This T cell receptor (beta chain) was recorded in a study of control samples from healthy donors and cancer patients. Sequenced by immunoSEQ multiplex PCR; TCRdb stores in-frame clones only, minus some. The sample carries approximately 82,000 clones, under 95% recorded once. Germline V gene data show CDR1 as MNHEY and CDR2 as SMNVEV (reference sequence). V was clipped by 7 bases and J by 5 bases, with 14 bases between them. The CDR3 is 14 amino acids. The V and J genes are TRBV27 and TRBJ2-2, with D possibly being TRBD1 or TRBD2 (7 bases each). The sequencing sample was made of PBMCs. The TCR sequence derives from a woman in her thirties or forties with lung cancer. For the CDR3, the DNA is TGTGCCAGCACGTGGCAGGGGGGGACCGGGGAGCTGTTTTTT. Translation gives CASTWQGGTGELFF.